The 16 T cell receptor beta chains below come from one sample, sequenced in a study of blood T cell repertoires in COVID-19. The method was immunoSEQ multiplex PCR; TCRdb's version includes in-frame clones alone and lacks a portion of them. The data contain 130,000 to 150,000 clones, around 84% of them seen just once; the ten biggest clones take up less than 5.5%. Material for sequencing was peripheral blood. The receptors originated from a woman in her fifties or sixties with acute or convalescent COVID-19.

This sequence joins TRBV7-9 and TRBJ2-1; 9 bases fit TRBD2. V trimming: 2 bases; J trimming: 12 bases; junction bases outside the gene matches: 5. Looked up from germline, CDR1 is SEHNR and CDR2 is FQNEAQ (reference sequence). The CDR3 loop spans 13 amino acids. In nucleotides, the CDR3 is TGTGCCAGCAGCTTAACTACAGCGGGGGGGCAGTTCTTC. Its protein product is CASSLTTAGGQFF.

On this clone itself: The sample has other DNA sequences that encode this CDR3 too. The V gene is TRBV6-5, the J gene TRBJ2-7; 9 positions match TRBD1. CDR3 size: 14 residues. V shed 5 bases, J shed 3 bases, and the junction held 5 bases outside the gene matches. Germline V gene data show CDR1 as MNHEY and CDR2 as SVGAGI. The CDR3 loop is CASSPGTGNYEQYF. As DNA, the CDR3 is TGTGCCAGCAGTCCCGGGACAGGGAACTACGAGCAGTACTTC.

This clone has a single count. The V call is TRBV9, the J call TRBJ2-2; 12 nucleotides agree with TRBD2. The CDR3 has 17 residues. Germline assignment: CDR1 SGDLS and CDR2 YYNGEE. Losses at the gene ends were 2 bases for V and 1 base for J; bases not matched to a gene: 3. The CDR3 DNA sequence: TGTGCCAGCAGCGTTATGACTAGCGGGGGGAACACCGGGGAGCTGTTTTTT. It yields the protein CASSVMTSGGNTGELFF.

The rearrangement joins TRBV19 to TRBJ1-2, with a tentative D call TRBD1 (5 bases). Germline V gene data show CDR1 as LNHDA and CDR2 as SQIVND (reference sequence). Trimming took off 0 bases at V and 4 bases at J, with 9 bases between the two ends. The CDR3 consists of 14 residues. As DNA, the CDR3 is TGTGCCAGTAGTATAGAGGGGCGCGGCTATGGCTACACCTTC. This translates into CASSIEGRGYGYTF.

The CDR3 spells CASSLAGRGPYEQYF. The CDR3 region has the DNA TGTGCCAGCAGCTTAGCTGGGCGGGGGCCCTACGAGCAGTACTTC. V and J are TRBV7-2 and TRBJ2-7; D is perhaps TRBD2 (7 bases). The germline gives CDR1 SGHTA, CDR2 FQGNSA. Trimming left V 0 bases short and J 2 bases short, with 11 bases between. This CDR3 has 15 amino acids.

This chain uses TRBV6-2 or TRBV6-3 with TRBJ2-3; the match to TRBD1 covers 7 bases. The CDR3 extends over 15 amino acids. V dropped 2 bases and J dropped 2; count of bases not matched to a gene: 4. Germline-derived CDR1 and CDR2 are MNHEY and SVGEGT. This chain's CDR3 is CASSYRGQVTDTQYF. The CDR3 DNA is TGTGCCAGCAGTTACCGAGGACAGGTCACAGATACGCAGTATTTT.

This chain uses TRBV5-4 with TRBJ2-7, with D tentatively TRBD1 (6 bases). V lost 4 bases to trimming and J lost 1 base, with 12 bases between them. Germline V CDR1 and CDR2: SGHNT, YYREEE (reference sequence). The CDR3 runs 14 residues. This CDR3 reads CASSPGTTSYEQYF. In nucleotides, the CDR3 is TGTGCCAGCAGCCCCGGGACAACGTCCTACGAGCAGTACTTC.

This chain links TRBV6-5 with TRBJ1-5; D remains ambiguous. With 7 bases removed from V and 0 bases from J, the gap between germline ends came to 10 bases. Looked up from germline, CDR1 is MNHEY and CDR2 is SVGAGI. The CDR3 is made up of 14 amino acids. This CDR3 is CASNPADSNQPQHF. In nucleotides, the CDR3 is TGTGCCAGCAATCCTGCGGATAGCAATCAGCCCCAGCATTTT.

The rearrangement uses TRBV7-9 and TRBJ2-7; D unresolved. V lost 2 bases to trimming and J lost 0 bases, with 11 bases between them. The CDR3 runs to 15 residues. CDR1 is SEHNR and CDR2 is FQNEAQ in the germline V gene (reference sequence). The CDR3 region has the DNA TGTGCCAGCAGCTTAACAGCTTTAAGCTCCTACGAGCAGTACTTC. Its protein is CASSLTALSSYEQYF. The complete variable domain, with remaining parts taken from reference TRBV7-9 and TRBJ2-7, reads DTGVSQNPRHKITKRGQNVTFRCDPISEHNRLYWYRQTLGQGPEFLTYFQNEAQLEKSRLLSDRFSAERPKGSFSTLEIQRTEQGDSAMYLCASSLTALSSYEQYFGPGTRLTVT.

V is TRBV7-6 and J is TRBJ1-3; 8 positions agree with TRBD1. The length of the CDR3 is 16 residues. Unmatched junction bases numbered 6, after V lost 3 bases and J lost 2 bases. Germline CDR1 is SGHVS and CDR2 is FNYEAQ. This CDR3 reads CASSLTGAMTGNTIYF. CDR3 DNA: TGTGCCAGCAGCTTGACAGGGGCTATGACTGGAAACACCATATATTTT.

The chain links TRBV2 to TRBJ2-3; 7 bases align to TRBD2. With 7 bases clipped from V and 5 bases from J, the junction kept 12 bases outside the gene matches. The CDR3 spans 15 residues. From germline, CDR1 is SNHLY and CDR2 FYNNEI. The CDR3 protein is CASIKRAGVVDTQYF. As DNA, the CDR3 is TGTGCCAGCATTAAAAGGGCGGGGGTGGTAGATACGCAGTATTTT.

The chain links TRBV9 to TRBJ2-1; the D gene is possibly TRBD1 (6 bases). From germline, CDR1 is SGDLS and CDR2 YYNGEE. Trimming removed 4 bases at V and 3 bases at J, with 8 bases between. The CDR3 runs 13 residues. The CDR3 here is CASSKGGYNEQFF. The CDR3 DNA reads TGTGCCAGCAGCAAAGGGGGCTACAATGAGCAGTTCTTC.

The V and J genes are TRBV24-1 and TRBJ2-5, with 8 bases fitting TRBD1. There are 13 residues in the CDR3. Per the germline V gene, CDR1 is KGHDR and CDR2 is SFDVKD. V lost 7 bases, J lost 6 bases, and 6 bases stayed unmatched. CDR3: CATRLGTGKTQYF. The CDR3, as DNA: TGTGCCACCAGGCTAGGGACAGGCAAGACCCAGTACTTC.

In DNA form, the CDR3 reads TGTGCCAGCAGCCTTGGGACAGGCGCAACGGGGTCACCCCTCCACTTT. Its translation is CASSLGTGATGSPLHF. V and J are TRBV9 and TRBJ1-6; TRBD1 matches at 8 bases. This CDR3 region has 16 residues. The junction had 13 bases not matched to a gene; V was cut back by 4 bases and J by 10 bases. Germline V CDR1 and CDR2: SGDLS, YYNGEE.

The J gene is TRBJ1-1, the V gene TRBV18; a possible D gene is TRBD1 (5 bases). CDR1 KGHSH and CDR2 LQKENI come from the germline V gene. The CDR3 extends over 12 amino acids. V lost 0 bases and J 10 bases, leaving 9 bases between the germline ends. The CDR3 bases are TGTGCCAGCTCACCACCCCAGGGAATAGCTTTCTTT. This codes for CASSPPQGIAFF. The full variable domain, its missing parts supplied by reference TRBV18 and TRBJ1-1, is NAGVMQNPRHLVRRRGQEARLRCSPMKGHSHVYWYRQLPEEGLKFMVYLQKENIIDESGMPKERFSAEFPKEGPSILRIQQVVRGDSAAYFCASSPPQGIAFFGQGTRLTVV.

This clone was counted once. This sequence joins TRBV4-3 and TRBJ1-6; 12 bases are a match to TRBD1. The CDR3 has 17 amino acids. CDR1 LGHNA and CDR2 YSLEER come from the germline V gene. V gave up 4 bases and J gave up 10 bases; unmatched junction bases: 11. The CDR3 spells CASSPGQGAWGLSPLHF. The CDR3 DNA reads TGCGCCAGCAGCCCGGGACAGGGGGCGTGGGGGCTCTCACCCCTCCACTTT.